This T cell receptor (beta chain) was identified during a study of blood T cell repertoires in COVID-19. Across the whole study: Whether acute or convalescent, the COVID-19 samples came from the United States, Italy and Spain. Sources were T cells, B-cell-depleted T cells, or PBMCs; the material itself was cDNA or gDNA.

Original handling: Scientists estimated how many nucleated cells there were by amplifying reference gene primers. The protocol was immunoSEQ multiplex PCR, while the TCRdb copy is restricted to in-frame clones and leaves out a portion. From that table come the V and J calls and clone size; the DNA was used to work out D and trimming. This sample has almost 200,000 clones; 80% to 90% occur once, and the top ten carry 0.65% to 0.95%. The CDR3 extends over 13 amino acids. CDR1 SQVTM and CDR2 ANQGSEA come from the germline V gene. The V end lost 7 bases, the J end lost 5 bases, and 14 bases lay between the germline ends.

Sequenced: peripheral blood. The chain has TRBV29-1 and TRBJ1-4; perhaps TRBD1 as D (5 bases). The source is a woman in her sixties or seventies with acute or convalescent COVID-19. The CDR3 DNA reads TGCAGCGCCGTACAGGCATCAAATGAAAAACTGTTTTTT. The encoded protein is CSAVQASNEKLFF.